Presented here are 11 T cell receptor beta chains from one specimen sequenced in a study of blood T cell repertoires in COVID-19. TCRdb's copy holds only in-frame clones and misses some; the assay was immunoSEQ multiplex PCR. The sample holds 310,000 or so clones, more than 75% seen once. Sequenced sample: peripheral blood. The receptors originated from a woman aged 45-65 years with acute or convalescent COVID-19.

The chain has TRBV15 and TRBJ2-1; possible D gene TRBD2, 5 bases. The CDR3 consists of 15 residues. Germline V gives CDR1 LNHNV, CDR2 YYDKDF (reference sequence). The V gene lost 0 bases and the J gene lost 10 bases, with 16 bases spanning the gap. This CDR3 is CATSREGWYEGEQFF. As DNA, the CDR3 is TGTGCCACCAGCAGAGAGGGGTGGTATGAGGGCGAGCAGTTCTTC.

This chain connects TRBV3-1 (or the pseudogene TRBV3-2) to TRBJ2-7, with TRBD1 matching over 7 bases. V dropped 4 bases and J dropped 2; count of bases not matched to a gene: 5. Germline lookup yields CDR1 LGHDT and CDR2 YNNKEL (reference sequence). CDR3 length: 14 residues. The CDR3 loop reads CASSPGTATYEQYF. The DNA for the CDR3 is TGTGCCAGCAGCCCGGGGACAGCTACCTACGAGCAGTACTTC.

About this clone itself: Other DNA sequences in the same sample also yield this CDR3. This sequence joins TRBV5-1 and TRBJ2-1; D is ambiguous. The CDR3 is made up of 14 amino acids. V lost 0 bases to trimming and J lost 4 bases, with 8 bases between them. From germline, CDR1 is SGHRS and CDR2 YFSETQ. The CDR3 region has the DNA TGCGCCAGCAGCTTGGGGTCCCGGTACAATGAGCAGTTCTTC. This gives the protein CASSLGSRYNEQFF.

The chain carries TRBV6-5 and TRBJ1-2; unclear D gene. This CDR3 is built from 13 residues. V was shortened by 2 bases and J by 7 bases, with 11 bases between the two germline ends. Germline V CDR1 and CDR2: MNHEY, SVGAGI. The CDR3 sequence is CASSYAGVGGYTF. The CDR3 coding sequence is TGTGCCAGCAGTTACGCCGGGGTGGGTGGCTACACCTTC.

This clone was detected only a few times. J is TRBJ2-1 and V is TRBV19, with 7 bases that match TRBD2. Germline V gene data show CDR1 as LNHDA and CDR2 as SQIVND (reference sequence). Trimming took 6 bases from V and 0 from J; bases not matched to a gene: 5. The CDR3 runs 15 residues. In DNA, the CDR3 is TGTGCCAGTAGGCGGGAGAGGTACTCCTACAATGAGCAGTTCTTC. Protein: CASRRERYSYNEQFF.

The rearrangement links TRBV3-1 (or the pseudogene TRBV3-2) to TRBJ2-2, with D perhaps matching TRBD1 (6 bases). This CDR3 has 13 residues. The V and J ends lost 2 bases and 7 bases respectively, with 8 bases between them. CDR1 and CDR2 from the germline V gene are LGHDT and YNNKEL (reference sequence). The CDR3: CASSQIQGGELFF. CDR3 sequence (DNA): TGTGCCAGCAGCCAAATACAGGGCGGGGAGCTGTTTTTT.

This clone came up a few times. The genes are TRBV18 and TRBJ1-1; maybe TRBD1 (5 bases). The V gene's germline CDR1 is KGHSH and CDR2 LQKENI. The CDR3 runs to 16 residues. Trimming cost V 2 bases and J 3 bases, with 16 bases left between them. CDR3 DNA sequence: TGTGCCAGCTCACCAAGGGTTGTCAGGGAGGACACTGAAGCTTTCTTT. Its translation is CASSPRVVREDTEAFF.

The chain uses TRBV6-6 and TRBJ2-3, with D possibly matching TRBD2 (6 bases). Germline V gene lookup returns CDR1 MNHNY and CDR2 SVGAGI (reference sequence). Trimming left V 8 bases short and J 0 bases short, with 15 bases between. This CDR3 contains 15 residues. The CDR3 protein is CASLRAGTSTDTQYF. For the CDR3, the DNA is TGTGCCAGCCTTCGGGCGGGGACTAGCACAGATACGCAGTATTTT.

This sequence joins TRBV7-2 and TRBJ2-1; a weak D match, TRBD1 (5 bases). This CDR3 has 13 residues. CDR1 and CDR2 from the germline V gene are SGHTA and FQGNSA. Trimming pared 2 bases from V and 3 bases from J, leaving 5 bases between. CDR3 nucleotide sequence: TGTGCCAGCAGCTTACAGGGCTACAATGAGCAGTTCTTC. Translating it yields CASSLQGYNEQFF.

This chain uses TRBV7-2 with TRBJ1-4; the D gene is possibly TRBD1 (6 bases). V was pared by 0 bases and J by 8 bases, with 13 bases between. The CDR3 sequence is 15 residues long. Germline CDR1 and CDR2: SGHTA and FQGNSA. CDR3 residues: CASSLARVTGEKLFF. The CDR3 DNA is TGTGCCAGCAGCTTAGCGCGGGTCACAGGGGAAAAACTGTTTTTT.

V is TRBV5-1 and J is TRBJ1-4; tentatively, D is TRBD1 (5 bases). CDR1 and CDR2 (germline): SGHRS, YFSETQ. V gave up 7 bases and J gave up 5 bases, with 18 bases separating them. This CDR3 has 15 residues. Here the CDR3 reads CASGYGGVRNEKLFF. The CDR3 DNA reads TGCGCCAGCGGGTATGGAGGGGTTCGAAATGAAAAACTGTTTTTT.